The clone carrying this TCR beta chain was counted between two and nine times. Its target is unknown. The isolated RNA, all of it, was reverse transcribed, so expressed TCRB transcripts were what got sequenced. Reads from naive, central memory and regulatory T cell samples averaged roughly 3.3 million. The table came from immunoSEQ multiplex PCR; TCRdb's copy has only in-frame clones and leaves some out. The sample has some 160,000 clones; about 9.8% are singletons. This entry belongs to a study of beta chain features in type 1 diabetes. Study in general: Patients were similar to healthy donors in age and gender (as well as in cell yields). The study, taken as a whole, reports: Unsettled here was the matter of whether HLA type influences TCRB rearrangement.

The germline V gene encodes CDR1 GTSNPN and CDR2 SVGIG (reference sequence). This CDR3 comprises 13 residues. The V gene end was trimmed by 0 bases and the J gene end by 10 bases; junction bases not matched to a gene: 3. The sequence came from a woman under 30 in good health. The sample was central memory CD4+ T cells from blood. V gene TRBV30 combines with J gene TRBJ1-1, with 12 bases lining up with TRBD1. The CDR3 bases are TGTGCCTGGAGTGTCGGGACAGGGGGCGTAGCTTTCTTT. As protein: CAWSVGTGGVAFF.